The 25 T cell receptor beta chains in this list originate from one sample, sequenced in a study of blood T cell repertoires in COVID-19 (dated by TCRdb to 2020 to 2022). Libraries were prepared through the immunoSEQ multiplex PCR assay. Held by TCRdb, this immuneACCESS table contains in-frame sequences only and omits some clones. Under half of the omission traces to an unresolved V gene where checked; the cause of the rest is unknown. Present in this sample are 150,000 or so clones, 65% to 90% of which were seen just once. The top ten constitute 7% of the sample. Material for sequencing was peripheral blood. Receptor source: a woman between 35 and 50 years old with COVID-19, enrolled during active disease.

The CDR3 loop is CASSSGPYNEQFF. CDR3 DNA sequence: TGTGCCAGCAGTAGCGGTCCCTACAATGAGCAGTTCTTC. The chain is built from TRBV6-5 and TRBJ2-1, with D possibly being TRBD2 (5 bases). V was shortened by 5 bases and J by 2 bases, with 7 bases between the two germline ends. Per germline, CDR1 MNHEY and CDR2 SVGAGI. This CDR3 spans 13 amino acids.

The sample holds one count of this clone. The chain carries TRBV7-9 and TRBJ1-2; D is undetermined. V shed 5 bases and J shed 8 bases, with 15 bases lying between them. The CDR3 has 13 residues. Germline V gene data show CDR1 as SEHNR and CDR2 as FQNEAQ (reference sequence). The CDR3 protein is CASSREADLGYTF. CDR3 DNA sequence: TGTGCCAGCAGCCGAGAGGCGGACTTGGGCTACACCTTC.

The count of this clone is one. The limits of the CDR3 on the DNA are not certain, so only TCRdb's listed CDR3 is given. V usage is TRBV5-1 and J usage is TRBJ1-1; TRBD1 was called by the table and not checked on the DNA. 15 amino acids form the CDR3, both terminal residues included. Germline V CDR1 and CDR2: SGHRS, YFSETQ. CDR3 sequence reads: CASSPGTGGTSAAFF.

This clone has a handful of counts. The chain links TRBV7-3 to TRBJ2-5; D perhaps matches TRBD2 (6 bases). This CDR3 region has 14 residues. Germline V CDR1 and CDR2: SGHTA, FQGTGA. V lost 3 bases to trimming and J lost 4 bases, with 12 bases between them. The CDR3 bases are TGTGCCAGCAGCTTTGCCGGGAGTAGAGAGACCCAGTACTTC. This gives the protein CASSFAGSRETQYF.

The J gene is TRBJ2-1, the V gene TRBV29-1; either TRBD1 or TRBD2 may supply D (9 bases each). This CDR3 spans 17 amino acids. V was shortened by 7 bases and J by 8 bases, with 30 bases between the two germline ends. Germline-derived CDR1 and CDR2 are SQVTM and ANQGSEA. The DNA for the CDR3 is TGCAGCGCCCCGGGACAGGGAGGGGGTAGCGGGAGCTATGAGCAGTTCTTC. Translating gives CSAPGQGGGSGSYEQFF.

This chain links TRBV12-3 or TRBV12-4 with TRBJ1-2; TRBD1 aligns across 8 bases. The CDR3 covers 13 residues. After removal of 3 bases from V and 8 bases from J, the junction contained 5 bases not matched to a gene. Here the CDR3 DNA reads TGTGCCAGCAGTTTTGGGACAGGACAGGGCTACACCTTC. Amino acid sequence: CASSFGTGQGYTF.

V and J are TRBV6-1 and TRBJ1-4, with D hard to call. Germline-derived CDR1 and CDR2 are MNHNS and SASEGT. This CDR3 has 14 residues. V was clipped by 2 bases and J by 5 bases, with 9 bases between them. CDR3: CASSELVVNEKLFF. The CDR3 DNA reads as TGTGCCAGCAGTGAATTAGTGGTAAATGAAAAACTGTTTTTT.

The J gene is TRBJ1-1, the V gene TRBV6-5, with D uncertain. The CDR3 has 13 amino acids. CDR1 is MNHEY, CDR2 SVGAGI, per germline. Trimming removed 7 bases from V and 0 bases from J, with 9 bases in between. CDR3 sequence: CASTPGVNTEAFF. The DNA for the CDR3 is TGTGCCAGCACCCCCGGGGTGAACACTGAAGCTTTCTTT.

This chain links TRBV30 with TRBJ1-2; TRBD1 matches at 7 bases. After removal of 6 bases from V and 12 bases from J, the junction contained 10 bases not matched to a gene. This CDR3 region has 11 residues. Looked up from germline, CDR1 is GTSNPN and CDR2 is SVGIG (reference sequence). Here the CDR3 reads CACKTQGRNTF. In nucleotides, the CDR3 is TGTGCCTGTAAAACACAGGGGCGAAACACCTTC.

The chain recombines TRBV24-1 with TRBJ2-7; D is undetermined. V shed 4 bases and J shed 0 bases, with 15 bases lying between them. The CDR3 is made up of 16 amino acids. Germline V gene data show CDR1 as KGHDR and CDR2 as SFDVKD. CDR3 sequence reads: CATSDSDGSGSYEQYF. CDR3 nucleotide sequence: TGTGCCACCAGTGACTCTGATGGTTCAGGCTCCTACGAGCAGTACTTC.

V is TRBV10-3 and J is TRBJ2-1, with D unclear. V lost 10 bases and J 5 bases, leaving 18 bases between the germline ends. CDR3 length: 14 amino acids. Germline CDR1 is ENHRY and CDR2 is SYGVKD. In nucleotides, the CDR3 is TGTGCCAGCGAGCGAAGTCATCTCGACAATGAGCAGTTCTTC. It translates to CASERSHLDNEQFF.

The chain has TRBV27 and TRBJ2-7, with 13 bases identical to TRBD2. Germline trimming cut 3 bases from V and 5 bases from J; bases unmatched to any gene: 7. This CDR3 comprises 16 residues. Looked up from germline, CDR1 is MNHEY and CDR2 is SMNVEV (reference sequence). The CDR3 reads CASSFNPGLAGNEQYF. For the CDR3, the DNA is TGTGCCAGCAGTTTCAACCCGGGACTAGCGGGAAACGAGCAGTACTTC.

The table lists this clone with a few counts. V gene TRBV10-1 combines with J gene TRBJ1-6; maybe TRBD1 (5 bases). Germline V gene lookup returns CDR1 WNHNN and CDR2 SYGVQD (reference sequence). The CDR3 has 18 amino acids. The V and J ends lost 0 bases and 7 bases respectively, with 19 bases between them. The CDR3 bases are TGCGCCAGCAGTGAGTCGGGACTAATACGACCCACGAATTCACCCCTCCACTTT. Encoded protein: CASSESGLIRPTNSPLHF.

The rearrangement links TRBV19 to TRBJ1-2; the D gene is possibly TRBD1 (5 bases). Germline CDR1 LNHDA, CDR2 SQIVND (reference sequence). The CDR3 runs to 13 residues. V lost 2 bases and J 7 bases, leaving 11 bases between the germline ends. For the CDR3, the DNA is TGTGCCAGTAGTATACACAGGAACGGTGGCTACACCTTC. It specifies CASSIHRNGGYTF.

The CDR3 DNA reads TGTGCCAGCAGAACGGCAGAGGGAGCGGGGGGTACGCAGTATTTT. Translation: CASRTAEGAGGTQYF. This chain connects TRBV28 to TRBJ2-3, with 9 bases lining up with TRBD2. This CDR3 spans 15 amino acids. J was trimmed by 8 bases and V by 6 bases; bases with no gene match: 12. From germline, CDR1 is MDHEN and CDR2 SYDVKM. The full variable domain, rest sourced from reference TRBV28 and TRBJ2-3, is DVKVTQSSRYLVKRTGEKVFLECVQDMDHENMFWYRQDPGLGLRLIYFSYDVKMKEKGDIPEGYSVSREKKERFSLILESASTNQTSMYLCASRTAEGAGGTQYFGPGTRLTVL.

The table lists this clone with a count of one. The chain combines TRBV9 with TRBJ1-1, with D uncertain. The CDR3 is made up of 14 amino acids. Trimming removed 0 bases from V and 5 bases from J, with 11 bases in between. Germline CDR1 is SGDLS and CDR2 is YYNGEE. DNA for the CDR3: TGTGCCAGCAGCGTAGGTGTAATAGAGACTGAAGCTTTCTTT. It translates to CASSVGVIETEAFF.

CDR3 in DNA: TGTGCCAGCAGTGTTGTAGCGGACTATACCTACGAGCAGTACTTC. Its translation: CASSVVADYTYEQYF. V is TRBV28 and J is TRBJ2-7; possibly TRBD2 for D (6 bases). Deletions cut 5 bases from V and 2 bases from J, with 16 bases between. CDR3 length: 15 residues. Germline V gene lookup returns CDR1 MDHEN and CDR2 SYDVKM.

This chain connects TRBV5-4 to TRBJ1-5; D is possibly TRBD1 (6 bases). The CDR3 extends over 14 amino acids. V was shortened by 3 bases and J by 10 bases, with 17 bases between the two germline ends. Germline-derived CDR1 and CDR2 are SGHNT and YYREEE (reference sequence). Written as DNA, the CDR3 is TGTGCCAGCAGCTCTAGAGGGGGGGAGGGCCCCCAGCATTTT. As protein: CASSSRGGEGPQHF.

Here the CDR3 reads CASSLGTGGGYTF. The CDR3 DNA sequence: TGTGCCAGCAGTTTAGGGACAGGGGGAGGCTACACCTTC. This chain joins TRBV28 and TRBJ1-2; TRBD1 aligns across 11 bases. The germline V gene has CDR1 MDHEN and CDR2 SYDVKM. CDR3 length: 13 amino acids. With 2 bases clipped from V and 8 bases from J, the junction kept 1 base outside the gene matches.

The count of this clone is one. This chain joins TRBV19 and TRBJ1-4; D is uncertain. V shed 5 bases and J shed 8 bases, with 12 bases lying between them. Germline V lookup: CDR1 LNHDA, CDR2 SQIVND (reference sequence). This CDR3 has 13 residues. CDR3: CASSPAGDEKLFF. The DNA of the CDR3 is TGTGCCAGTAGTCCGGCGGGAGACGAAAAACTGTTTTTT.

The CDR3 is CASSIGASGGAGEQFF. CDR3 in DNA: TGTGCCAGTAGTATAGGGGCTAGCGGGGGGGCCGGTGAGCAGTTCTTC. This chain links TRBV19 with TRBJ2-1, with 12 positions matching TRBD2. V shed 1 base, J shed 9 bases, and the junction held 7 bases outside the gene matches. The CDR3 loop spans 16 amino acids. Germline V gene sequence: CDR1 LNHDA, CDR2 SQIVND (reference sequence).

The CDR3 region has the DNA TGTGCCAGCAGGTTCAGTACCGAGGCCGGGGAGCTGTTTTTT. It yields the protein CASRFSTEAGELFF. The chain recombines TRBV14 with TRBJ2-2; D is undetermined. This CDR3 region has 14 residues. CDR1 and CDR2 from the germline V gene are SGHDN and FVKESK. V was pared by 6 bases and J by 6 bases, with 14 bases between.

V gene TRBV19 combines with J gene TRBJ2-1; 7 bases are shared with TRBD2. Per germline, CDR1 LNHDA and CDR2 SQIVND (reference sequence). The CDR3 loop spans 16 amino acids. Germline trimming cut 3 bases from V and 4 bases from J; bases unmatched to any gene: 9. The CDR3 region has the DNA TGTGCCAGTAGTATTTATGCGGGAGACGTTTACAATGAGCAGTTCTTC. Its translation is CASSIYAGDVYNEQFF.

The CDR3 region has the DNA TGCAGCTACTCGGGACAGCTCATGAACACTGAAGCTTTCTTT. This translates into CSYSGQLMNTEAFF. The rearrangement links TRBV29-1 to TRBJ1-1; 7 bases are shared with TRBD1. CDR1 is SQVTM, CDR2 ANQGSEA, per germline. Trimming took 8 bases from V and 0 from J; bases not matched to a gene: 9. This CDR3 has 14 amino acids.

This clone has a single count. The chain employs TRBV4-1 and TRBJ2-1; TRBD2 matches 8 bases. Germline CDR1 is MGHRA and CDR2 is YSYEKL. The CDR3 spans 15 residues. Losses at the gene ends were 4 bases for V and 10 bases for J; bases not matched to a gene: 12. The CDR3 region is CASSPQTGGGLEQFF. CDR3 coding DNA: TGCGCCAGCAGCCCTCAAACGGGGGGGGGCCTCGAGCAGTTCTTC.